This T cell receptor beta chain was sequenced during a study of radiation and T cells in renal cell carcinoma. V was clipped by 6 bases and J by 2 bases; unmatched bases: 9. CDR3 size: 16 residues. Data came from immunoSEQ multiplex PCR; TCRdb stores just in-frame clones and leaves some out. This sample carries under 100,000 clones, around 81% of them seen once, and the ten largest clones take around 9.4%. As for time point: blood 4 weeks post-SBRT, at nephrectomy. Treatment denoted: 15 Gy SBRT to primary tumor, nephrectomy 4 weeks later. The chain couples TRBV23-1 to TRBJ1-5; 8 bases are a match to TRBD1. TRBV23-1 falls under the ORF class, with uncertain function. The material was blood, obtained from a patient whose treatment included radiotherapy and nephrectomy. The TCR sequence derives from a man aged 45-65 years with renal cell carcinoma. In DNA form, the CDR3 reads TGCGCCAGCAGCAAATCGGACAGGGACGGCAATCAGCCCCAGCATTTT. Its protein product is CASSKSDRDGNQPQHF.